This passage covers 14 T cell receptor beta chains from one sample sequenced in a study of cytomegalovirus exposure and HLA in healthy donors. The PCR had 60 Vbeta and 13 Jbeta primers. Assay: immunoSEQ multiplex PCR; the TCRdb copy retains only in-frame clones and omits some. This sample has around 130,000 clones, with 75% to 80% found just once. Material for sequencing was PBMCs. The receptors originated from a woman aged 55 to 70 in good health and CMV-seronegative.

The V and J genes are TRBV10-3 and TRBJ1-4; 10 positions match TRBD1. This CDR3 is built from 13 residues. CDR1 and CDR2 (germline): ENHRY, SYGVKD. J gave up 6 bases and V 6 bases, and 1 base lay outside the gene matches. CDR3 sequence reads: CAIRGTGDEKLFF. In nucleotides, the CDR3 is TGTGCCATCAGGGGGACAGGGGATGAAAAACTGTTTTTT.

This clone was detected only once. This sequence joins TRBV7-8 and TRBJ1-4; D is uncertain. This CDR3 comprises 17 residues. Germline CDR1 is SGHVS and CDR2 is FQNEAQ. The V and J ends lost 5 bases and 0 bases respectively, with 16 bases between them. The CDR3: CASSDSLVAATNEKLFF. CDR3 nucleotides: TGTGCCAGCAGCGATTCTCTGGTGGCCGCAACTAATGAAAAACTGTTTTTT. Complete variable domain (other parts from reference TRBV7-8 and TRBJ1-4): GAGVSQSPRYKVAKRGQDVALRCDPISGHVSLFWYQQALGQGPEFLTYFQNEAQLDKSGLPSDRFFAERPEGSVSTLKIQRTQQEDSAVYLCASSDSLVAATNEKLFFGSGTQLSVL.

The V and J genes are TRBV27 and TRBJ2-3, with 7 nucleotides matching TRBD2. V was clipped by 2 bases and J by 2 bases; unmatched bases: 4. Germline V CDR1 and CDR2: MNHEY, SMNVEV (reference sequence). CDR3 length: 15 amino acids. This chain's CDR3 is CASSLRGDYTDTQYF. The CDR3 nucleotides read TGTGCCAGCAGTTTAAGAGGGGACTACACAGATACGCAGTATTTT.

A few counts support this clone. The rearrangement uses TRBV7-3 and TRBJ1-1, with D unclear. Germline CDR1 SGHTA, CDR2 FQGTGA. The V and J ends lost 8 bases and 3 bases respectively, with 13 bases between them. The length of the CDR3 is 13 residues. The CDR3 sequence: CASGRNRDTEAFF. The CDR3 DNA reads TGTGCCAGCGGAAGGAACCGGGACACTGAAGCTTTCTTT.

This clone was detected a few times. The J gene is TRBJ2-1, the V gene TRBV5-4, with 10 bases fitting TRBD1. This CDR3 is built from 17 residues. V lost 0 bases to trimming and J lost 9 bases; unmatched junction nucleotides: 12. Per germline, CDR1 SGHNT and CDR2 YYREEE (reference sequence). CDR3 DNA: TGTGCCAGCAGCTTGGGGGGACAGGGGTTTTCCTTGGGTGAGCAGTTCTTC. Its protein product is CASSLGGQGFSLGEQFF. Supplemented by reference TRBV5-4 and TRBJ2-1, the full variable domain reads ETGVTQSPTHLIKTRGQQVTLRCSSQSGHNTVSWYQQALGQGPQFIFQYYREEENGRGNFPPRFSGLQFPNYSSELNVNALELDDSALYLCASSLGGQGFSLGEQFFGPGTRLTVL.

CDR3 in DNA: TGTGCCAGCAGCTTGGCGGCGGGAGGAGCCTACGAGCAGTACTTC. This translates into CASSLAAGGAYEQYF. The V and J genes are TRBV5-4 and TRBJ2-7; 8 nucleotides line up with TRBD2. CDR1 SGHNT and CDR2 YYREEE come from the germline V gene (reference sequence). The CDR3 runs to 15 residues. J was trimmed by 2 bases and V by 0 bases; bases with no gene match: 4.

The CDR3 spells CASSPRGGGVRGNTIYF. Written as DNA, the CDR3 is TGTGCCAGTAGTCCCAGAGGCGGGGGAGTGAGAGGAAACACCATATATTTT. The rearrangement uses TRBV19 and TRBJ1-3, with a tentative D call TRBD1 (5 bases). The CDR3 is made up of 17 amino acids. The germline V gene encodes CDR1 LNHDA and CDR2 SQIVND (reference sequence). V was clipped by 5 bases and J by 4 bases, with 21 bases between them.

CDR3 loop: CASSGGREGGSSYNEQFF. The CDR3 region has the DNA TGTGCCAGCAGCGGAGGACGGGAAGGGGGCAGCTCCTACAATGAGCAGTTCTTC. This rearrangement joins TRBV5-6 to TRBJ2-1; TRBD1 matches 7 bases. CDR1 is SGHDT and CDR2 is YYEEEE in the germline V gene. This CDR3 spans 18 amino acids. J lost 0 bases, V lost 4 bases, and 13 bases had no gene match.

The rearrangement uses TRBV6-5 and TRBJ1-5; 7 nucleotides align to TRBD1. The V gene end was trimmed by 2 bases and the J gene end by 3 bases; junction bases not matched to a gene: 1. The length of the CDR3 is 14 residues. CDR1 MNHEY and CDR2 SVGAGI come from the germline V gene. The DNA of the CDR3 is TGTGCCAGCAGTTACGGGACAGCCAATCAGCCCCAGCATTTT. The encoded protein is CASSYGTANQPQHF.

DNA of the CDR3: TGTGCCAGCAGCTTAATAGCGGGGGTGACAGATACGCAGTATTTT. Its protein is CASSLIAGVTDTQYF. This chain links TRBV7-3 with TRBJ2-3; 9 bases are shared with TRBD2. J was trimmed by 3 bases and V by 1 base; bases with no gene match: 2. Per the germline V gene, CDR1 is SGHTA and CDR2 is FQGTGA. The CDR3 has 15 residues.

The CDR3 region is CASSLAGGNSGYTF. In nucleotides, the CDR3 is TGTGCCAGCAGTTTAGCAGGGGGCAATAGTGGCTACACCTTC. The J gene is TRBJ1-2, the V gene TRBV28, with TRBD1 matching over 8 bases. CDR3 length: 14 residues. The V segment lost 2 bases and the J segment 7 bases; nucleotides outside the gene matches: 6. Per germline, CDR1 MDHEN and CDR2 SYDVKM.

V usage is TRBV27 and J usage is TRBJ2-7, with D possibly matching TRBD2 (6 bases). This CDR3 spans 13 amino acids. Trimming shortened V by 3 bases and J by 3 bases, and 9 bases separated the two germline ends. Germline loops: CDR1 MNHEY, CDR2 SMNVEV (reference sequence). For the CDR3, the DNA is TGTGCCAGCAGTTTGTGGGGGGACTACGAGCAGTACTTC. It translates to CASSLWGDYEQYF.

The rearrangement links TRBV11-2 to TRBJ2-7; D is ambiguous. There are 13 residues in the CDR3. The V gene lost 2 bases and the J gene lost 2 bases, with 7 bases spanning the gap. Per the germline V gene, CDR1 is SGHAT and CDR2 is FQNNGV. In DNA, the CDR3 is TGTGCCAGCAGCTTATCCCCCACCTACGAGCAGTACTTC. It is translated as CASSLSPTYEQYF.

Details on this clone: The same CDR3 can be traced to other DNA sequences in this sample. In DNA, the CDR3 is TGTGCCAGTAGTATCACAGGGGGCAGCTACGAGCAGTACTTC. It encodes CASSITGGSYEQYF. The chain is built from TRBV19 and TRBJ2-7; the match to TRBD1 covers 9 bases. CDR1 is LNHDA, CDR2 SQIVND, per germline (reference sequence). The ends lost 3 bases at V and 3 bases at J; junction bases unmatched: 3. The CDR3 sequence is 14 residues long.